Listed below are T cell receptor beta chains from one sample, sequenced in a study of molecular identifiers for immune sequencing clone quantification. TCRdb redid the calling of the PCR reads with MiXCR, one entry per CDR3 protein. The sample holds approximately 630,000 distinct CDR3 sequences, 25% seen once. Sequencing was performed on naive CD8+ T cells from blood, with Jurkat cell RNA spiked in. These receptors came from a human donor in good health. Some libraries in this study had Jurkat cell RNA spiked in. The CDR3 runs from the conserved cysteine through the conserved F or W. Fields, in order: J gene, clone size, V gene, D gene, CDR3 DNA, CDR3 protein. D genes are given only for firm matches. A clone size is listed for some rows: how often the clone was seen (once, few, many), or a class if it is expanded.

TRBJ2-1 | NA | TRBV5-6 | TRBD2 | TGTGCCAGCATCACTAGCGGGTCCTACAATGAGCAGTTCTTC | CASITSGSYNEQFF
TRBJ2-1 | NA | TRBV4-3 | TRBD1 | TGCGCCAGCAGCCAAGAAATTCGGAGCGGGACAGGGCTTACCATACATTTCTTC | CASSQEIRSGTGLTIHFF
TRBJ2-7 | many | TRBV10-3 | NA | TGTGCCATCAGTGACCAGGCAGCCCTCCCCTACGAGCAGTACTTC | CAISDQAALPYEQYF
TRBJ2-3 | many | TRBV7-9 | TRBD2 | TGTGCCAGCAGCCCCCGGGGAGCGGGGGTTAGCACAGATACGCAGTATTTT | CASSPRGAGVSTDTQYF
TRBJ1-1 | many | TRBV2 | NA | TGTGCCATCGGACAACAAGCTTTCTTT | CAIGQQAFF
TRBJ1-1 | many | TRBV7-9 | NA | TGTGCCAGCAGCTTAGACGGGGCAGGAAACACTGAAGCTTTCTTT | CASSLDGAGNTEAFF
TRBJ2-1 | few | TRBV11-2 | TRBD2 | TGTGCCAGCAGCCCCGTCGAGCGGGGACCCTACAATGAGCAGTTCTTC | CASSPVERGPYNEQFF
TRBJ2-1 | NA | TRBV2 | TRBD1 | TGTGCCAGCAGTGAAGCGGGACAGGGCTACGAGCAGTTCTTC | CASSEAGQGYEQFF
TRBJ2-3 | few | TRBV9 | TRBD2 | TGTGCCAGCAGCGTCGGACTAGCGAACACAGATACGCAGTATTTT | CASSVGLANTDTQYF
TRBJ2-3 | many | TRBV20-1 | TRBD1 | TGCAGTGCCCGGGACAGGAGCACAGATACGCAGTATTTT | CSARDRSTDTQYF
TRBJ2-3 | NA | TRBV15 | NA | TGTGCCACCAGCAGAGTCGCCCGGGCCACAGATACGCAGTATTTT | CATSRVARATDTQYF
TRBJ2-5 | once | TRBV19 | NA | TGTGCCAGTAGTACCCCACTAGGGTCAGAGACCCAGTACTTC | CASSTPLGSETQYF
TRBJ2-5 | NA | TRBV7-9 | NA | TGTGCCAGCGAGCCGTGGGTTACTGGGGGGGAGACCCAGTACTTC | CASEPWVTGGETQYF
TRBJ1-2 | many | TRBV14 | NA | TGTGCCAGCAGCCAAGATGTGGGCTCTAACTATGGCTACACCTTC | CASSQDVGSNYGYTF
TRBJ2-3 | many | TRBV20-1 | TRBD2 | TGCAGTGCTATCCCGGGACTAGGAGATACGCAGTATTTT | CSAIPGLGDTQYF
TRBJ2-7 | many | TRBV19 | TRBD1 | TGTGCCAGCAGCATGGGACAGGCCTACGAGCAGTACTTC | CASSMGQAYEQYF
TRBJ2-2 | many | TRBV12-3/TRBV12-4 | TRBD2 | TGTGCCAGCAGCTTTTTTCTAGCGGGGGGATCAAACACCGGGGAGCTGTTTTTT | CASSFFLAGGSNTGELFF
TRBJ2-3 | few | TRBV7-8 | NA | TGTGCCAGCAGCTTAGCGCTAGTCTATACAGATACGCAGTATTTT | CASSLALVYTDTQYF
TRBJ2-2 | few | TRBV11-2 | TRBD2 | TGTGCCAGCAGCCCAAGGCTGGCTAGCGGGAGTGGTTACACCGGGGAGCTGTTTTTT | CASSPRLASGSGYTGELFF
TRBJ2-2 | few | TRBV19 | NA | TGTGCCAGTAGTACGACAGGGAACACCGGGGAGCTGTTTTTT | CASSTTGNTGELFF
TRBJ2-7 | NA | TRBV20-1 | TRBD2 | TGCAGTGCTAGTAGGGGGGGTAGCGGGGTATTCTACGAGCAGTACTTC | CSASRGGSGVFYEQYF
TRBJ1-1 | NA | TRBV10-3 | NA | TGTGCCATCAGTGATGTGGGAAATGGCACTGAAGCTTTCTTT | CAISDVGNGTEAFF
TRBJ2-7 | many | TRBV6-2/TRBV6-3 | TRBD2 | TGTGCCAGCAGCGGACTAGCGGGGGCCTACGAGCAGTACTTC | CASSGLAGAYEQYF
TRBJ2-4 | NA | TRBV6-2/TRBV6-3 | NA | TGTGCCAGCAGTCCCGCTGGGGGAGTTTTATTTGACAAAAACATTCAGTACTTC | CASSPAGGVLFDKNIQYF
TRBJ2-7 | NA | TRBV10-1 | NA | TGCGCCAGCAGTGTAGGAGTTGGGGCCTACGAGCAGTACTTC | CASSVGVGAYEQYF
TRBJ1-6 | many | TRBV5-5 | NA | TGTGCCAGCAGCTTGGCCCTAAAGTCACCCCTCCACTTT | CASSLALKSPLHF
TRBJ2-2 | many | TRBV24-1 | NA | TGTGCCACCAGTGACACGAACACCGGGGAGCTGTTTTTT | CATSDTNTGELFF
TRBJ2-1 | many | TRBV6-5 | TRBD1 | TGTGCCAGCAGTTACTCGGGACAGGGAGCCAATGAGCAGTTCTTC | CASSYSGQGANEQFF
TRBJ2-1 | NA | TRBV5-1 | TRBD1 | TGCGCCAGCAGCGGGGGACAGAAACCATACAATGAGCAGTTCTTC | CASSGGQKPYNEQFF
TRBJ1-1 | many | TRBV6-2/TRBV6-3 | NA | TGTGCCAGCAGTCTAGAGGTGGGGGCAACTGAAGCTTTCTTT | CASSLEVGATEAFF
TRBJ2-1 | few | TRBV14 | TRBD2 | TGTGCCAGCAGCCAACTAGCGGGAACCTACAATGAGCAGTTCTTC | CASSQLAGTYNEQFF
TRBJ2-3 | many | TRBV27 | TRBD2 | TGTGCCAGCAGTGTGGGACTAGCGATGGATACGCAGTATTTT | CASSVGLAMDTQYF
TRBJ1-1 | NA | TRBV6-5 | NA | TGTGCCAGCAGTTACTCCCCAACTTGGATAGGAGCTTTCTTT | CASSYSPTWIGAFF
TRBJ1-5 | many | TRBV7-8 | NA | TGTGCCAGCAGCTTAGCCCTACGACACTATAGCAATCAGCCCCAGCATTTT | CASSLALRHYSNQPQHF
TRBJ1-2 | few | TRBV20-1 | NA | TGCAGTGCTAGAGATCAAACCCACCCATATGGCTACACCTTC | CSARDQTHPYGYTF
TRBJ2-7 | many | TRBV3-1 | TRBD1 | TGTGCCAGCCAGCCCGGGACAGGGGGCGAGCAGTACTTC | CASQPGTGGEQYF
TRBJ2-1 | few | TRBV4-3 | TRBD2 | TGCGCCAGCAGCTGGGGGGGGGTGAACAATGAGCAGTTCTTC | CASSWGGVNNEQFF
TRBJ2-1 | NA | TRBV19 | TRBD1 | TGTGCCAGTAGTACCGAGGCCTTGACAGGGGGCGGCAATGAGCAGTTCTTC | CASSTEALTGGGNEQFF